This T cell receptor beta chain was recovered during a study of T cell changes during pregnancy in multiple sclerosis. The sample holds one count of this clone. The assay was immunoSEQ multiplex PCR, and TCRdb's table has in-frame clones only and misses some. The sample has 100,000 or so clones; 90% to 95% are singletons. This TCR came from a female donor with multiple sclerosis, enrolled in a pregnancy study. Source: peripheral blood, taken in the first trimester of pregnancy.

The CDR3 here is CATKEGLAGVETQYF. Written as DNA, the CDR3 is TGTGCTACTAAAGAGGGACTAGCGGGAGTTGAGACCCAGTACTTC. The genes are TRBV7-7 and TRBJ2-5, with 14 bases aligning to TRBD2. Per the germline V gene, CDR1 is SSHAT and CDR2 is FNYEAQ (reference sequence). This CDR3 contains 15 residues.